The next 10 T cell receptor beta chains were all read from a single sample in a study of T cells after yellow fever vaccination. TCRdb recomputed calls from the 5' RACE reads with MiXCR, one row per CDR3 protein. Of hundreds of thousands of distinct CDR3 sequences in the sample, approximately 10% were seen once. The sequences come from PBMCs, collected on the day of the first yellow fever vaccination. The receptor source for this set is a man aged 18-30 years who received the YFV17D yellow fever vaccine.

The chain uses TRBV15 and TRBJ2-1; no clear D gene. The CDR3 totals 14 residues. Trimming cost V 1 base and J 6 bases, with 10 bases left between them. CDR1 is LNHNV and CDR2 is YYDKDF in the germline V gene (reference sequence). The CDR3 DNA is TGTGCCACCAGCAGAGTATCTGAGGCCAATGAGCAGTTCTTC. Its protein product is CATSRVSEANEQFF.

A few counts support this clonotype. This sequence joins TRBV5-4 and TRBJ1-1, with 7 bases fitting TRBD1. The CDR3 length is 16 residues. The J segment lost 4 bases and the V segment lost 2 bases, leaving 11 bases of the junction unmatched. The germline V gene encodes CDR1 SGHNT and CDR2 YYREEE (reference sequence). The CDR3 spells CASSFRTGAAVTEAFF. The CDR3 DNA reads as TGTGCCAGCAGCTTCCGAACAGGGGCCGCGGTCACTGAAGCTTTCTTT.

This clonotype was counted a few times. The chain links TRBV3-1 to TRBJ2-3; TRBD1 matches at 8 bases. The V segment lost 6 bases and the J segment 6 bases; nucleotides outside the gene matches: 8. Germline CDR1 LGHDT, CDR2 YNNKEL (reference sequence). The CDR3 length is 14 residues. As DNA, the CDR3 is TGTGCCAGCAGAGATGGACAGGGAGGCGATACGCAGTATTTT. It is translated as CASRDGQGGDTQYF.

This clonotype came up once. V gene TRBV9 combines with J gene TRBJ1-3, with TRBD1 identical over 7 bases. The junction had 6 bases not matched to a gene; V was cut back by 4 bases and J by 2 bases. The germline V gene encodes CDR1 SGDLS and CDR2 YYNGEE. The CDR3 is made up of 15 amino acids. DNA of the CDR3: TGTGCCAGCAGCCCCCAGGGGGGGGCTGGAAACACCATATATTTT. Translating gives CASSPQGGAGNTIYF.

This clonotype was counted at least ten times. V gene TRBV5-1 combines with J gene TRBJ2-5; TRBD1 matches 9 bases. CDR1 is SGHRS and CDR2 is YFSETQ in the germline V gene. CDR3 length: 14 amino acids. With 4 bases clipped from V and 6 bases from J, the junction kept 7 bases outside the gene matches. DNA for the CDR3: TGCGCCAGCAGCCTCGCCGGACAGGGGAAGACCCAGTACTTC. Translation: CASSLAGQGKTQYF.

This clonotype was seen only a few times. The chain joins TRBV6-5 to TRBJ2-6, with TRBD2 as a possible D gene (5 bases). CDR1 and CDR2 from the germline V gene are MNHEY and SVGAGI. This CDR3 contains 16 residues. With 0 bases removed from V and 13 bases from J, the gap between germline ends came to 19 bases. The CDR3 protein is CASSYSLDSVFRVLTF. DNA of the CDR3: TGTGCCAGCAGTTACTCGCTGGACTCCGTCTTTCGAGTCCTGACTTTC.

The chain is built from TRBV5-1 and TRBJ2-5; TRBD1 might be the D (6 bases). Deletions cut 0 bases from V and 5 bases from J, with 17 bases between. The CDR3 is made up of 16 amino acids. Germline assignment: CDR1 SGHRS and CDR2 YFSETQ. CDR3 amino acids: CASSLEGRGASETQYF. CDR3 sequence (DNA): TGCGCCAGCAGCTTGGAGGGCAGGGGAGCAAGTGAGACCCAGTACTTC.

This clonotype turned up a few times. The chain carries TRBV7-2 and TRBJ2-3; D is ambiguous. V was trimmed by 1 base and J by 12 bases, leaving 11 bases between them. From germline, CDR1 is SGHTA and CDR2 FQGNSA. The CDR3 has 12 residues. The CDR3 region is CASSLGKYSQYF. CDR3 nucleotides: TGTGCCAGCAGCTTAGGGAAGTACAGCCAGTATTTT.

The rearrangement joins TRBV4-3 to TRBJ2-3; D is possibly TRBD2 (5 bases). CDR3 length equals 14 residues. Per germline, CDR1 LGHNA and CDR2 YSLEER. Trimming removed 4 bases at V and 4 bases at J, with 12 bases between. The CDR3 sequence: CASSPSSGSDTQYF. CDR3 nucleotides: TGCGCCAGCAGCCCGAGCTCGGGATCAGATACGCAGTATTTT.

The DNA of the CDR3 is TGTGCCAGTACTTTAGGGACAGGCTGGTACGAGCAGTACTTC. Its protein is CASTLGTGWYEQYF. The chain carries TRBV18 and TRBJ2-7; TRBD1 matches 8 bases. This CDR3 spans 14 amino acids. The V segment lost 9 bases and the J segment 4 bases; nucleotides outside the gene matches: 11. CDR1 and CDR2 from the germline V gene are KGHSH and LQKENI.